This T cell receptor beta chain was documented in a study of cytomegalovirus exposure and HLA in healthy donors. As for the study in general: Out of 150 million to 200 million T cells, an earlier analysis found 117 million unique TCR beta sequences in total. Of the donors genotyped, several hundred in all, over 80% fell in the Caucasian-associated ancestry cluster.

V shed 5 bases and J 4 bases; nucleotides not matched to a gene: 5. This CDR3 is built from 15 residues. CDR1 SGHTA and CDR2 FQGTGA come from the germline V gene. As to this clone: As yet, its antigen is unknown.

General study points: TCR beta chains numbering 150 to 200 were designated cytomegalovirus-associated. In a later analysis, TCR beta V- and J-gene trimming was associated with a missense DCLRE1C variant.

With 60 Vbeta and 13 Jbeta primers, the PCR was carried out. Only in-frame clones appear in the TCRdb table, and some are missing; sequencing was by immunoSEQ multiplex PCR. In the table there are about 190,000 clones, approximately 80% of which are singletons. The V and J genes are TRBV7-3 and TRBJ2-3; the match to TRBD2 covers 11 bases. Source material: PBMCs. This receptor was identified in a male donor in good health and CMV-seronegative. The CDR3: CASSPLAGGSDTQYF. DNA for the CDR3: TGTGCCAGCAGCCCGCTAGCGGGGGGTTCAGATACGCAGTATTTT. Filled out from reference TRBV7-3 and TRBJ2-3, the complete variable domain reads GAGVSQTPSNKVTEKGKYVELRCDPISGHTALYWYRQSLGQGPEFLIYFQGTGAADDSGLPNDRFFAVRPEGSVSTLKIQRTERGDSAVYLCASSPLAGGSDTQYFGPGTRLTVL.